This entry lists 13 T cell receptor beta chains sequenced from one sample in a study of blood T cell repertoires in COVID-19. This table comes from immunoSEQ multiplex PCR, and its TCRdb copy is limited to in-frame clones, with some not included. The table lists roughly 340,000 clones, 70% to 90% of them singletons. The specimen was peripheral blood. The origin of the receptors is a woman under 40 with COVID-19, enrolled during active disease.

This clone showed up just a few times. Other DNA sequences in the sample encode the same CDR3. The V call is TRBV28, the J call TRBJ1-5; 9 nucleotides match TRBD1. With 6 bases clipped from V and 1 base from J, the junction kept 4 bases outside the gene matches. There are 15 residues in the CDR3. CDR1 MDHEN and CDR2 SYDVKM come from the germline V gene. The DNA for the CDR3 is TGTGCCAGCAGCTTGGGACAGGGAAGCAATCAGCCCCAGCATTTT. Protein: CASSLGQGSNQPQHF.

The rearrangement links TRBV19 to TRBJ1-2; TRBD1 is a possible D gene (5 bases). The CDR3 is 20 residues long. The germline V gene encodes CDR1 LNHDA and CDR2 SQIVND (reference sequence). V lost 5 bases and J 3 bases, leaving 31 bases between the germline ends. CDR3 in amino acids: CASSSPLDSAPPLGYYGYTF. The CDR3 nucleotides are TGTGCCAGTAGTTCGCCCCTTGACAGCGCACCCCCCTTAGGCTACTATGGCTACACCTTC.

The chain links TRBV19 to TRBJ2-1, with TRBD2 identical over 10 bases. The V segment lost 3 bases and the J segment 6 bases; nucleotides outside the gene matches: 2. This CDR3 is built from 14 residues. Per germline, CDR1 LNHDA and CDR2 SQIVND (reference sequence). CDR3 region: CASSIASGSNEQFF. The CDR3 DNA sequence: TGTGCCAGTAGTATCGCTAGCGGGAGCAATGAGCAGTTCTTC.

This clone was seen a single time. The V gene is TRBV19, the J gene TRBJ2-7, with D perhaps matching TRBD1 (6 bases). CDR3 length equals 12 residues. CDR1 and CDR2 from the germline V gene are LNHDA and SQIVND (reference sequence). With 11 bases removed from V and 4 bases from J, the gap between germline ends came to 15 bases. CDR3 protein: CASHRDMYEQYF. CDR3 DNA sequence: TGTGCCTCTCACAGGGACATGTACGAGCAGTACTTC.

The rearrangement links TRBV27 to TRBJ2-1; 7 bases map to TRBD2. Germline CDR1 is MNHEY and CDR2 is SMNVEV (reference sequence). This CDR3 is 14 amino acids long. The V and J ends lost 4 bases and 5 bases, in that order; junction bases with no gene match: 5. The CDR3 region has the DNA TGTGCCAGCAGTTGGGGCCTAGCGGACAATGAGCAGTTCTTC. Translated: CASSWGLADNEQFF.

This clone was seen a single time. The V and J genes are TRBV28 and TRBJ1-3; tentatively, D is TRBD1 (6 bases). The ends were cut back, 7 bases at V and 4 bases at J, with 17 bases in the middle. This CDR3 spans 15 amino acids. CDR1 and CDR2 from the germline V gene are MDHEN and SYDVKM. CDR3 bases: TGTGCCAGCACCTCGGGGGGGGGCGACGGAAACACCATATATTTT. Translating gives CASTSGGGDGNTIYF.

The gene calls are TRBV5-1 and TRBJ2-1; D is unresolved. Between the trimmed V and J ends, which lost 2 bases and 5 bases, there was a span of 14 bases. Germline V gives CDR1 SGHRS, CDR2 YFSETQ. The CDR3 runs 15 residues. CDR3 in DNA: TGCGCCAGCAGCTTCGGTACTACCCCAAACAATGAGCAGTTCTTC. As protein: CASSFGTTPNNEQFF.

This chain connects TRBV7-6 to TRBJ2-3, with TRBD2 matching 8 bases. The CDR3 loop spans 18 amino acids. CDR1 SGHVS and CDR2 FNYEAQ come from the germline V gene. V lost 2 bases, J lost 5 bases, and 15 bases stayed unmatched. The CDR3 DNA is TGTGCCAGCAGCTTATATGTTGGGCTCGGGACTAGGAGAGATACGCAGTATTTT. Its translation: CASSLYVGLGTRRDTQYF. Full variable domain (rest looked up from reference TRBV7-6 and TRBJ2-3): GAGVSQSPRYKVTKRGQDVALRCDPISGHVSLYWYRQALGQGPEFLTYFNYEAQQDKSGLPNDRFSAERPEGSISTLTIQRTEQRDSAMYRCASSLYVGLGTRRDTQYFGPGTRLTVL.

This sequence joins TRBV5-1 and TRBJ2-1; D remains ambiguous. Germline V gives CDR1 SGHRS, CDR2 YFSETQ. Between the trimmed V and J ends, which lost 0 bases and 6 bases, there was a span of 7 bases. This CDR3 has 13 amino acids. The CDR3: CASSLGATNEQFF. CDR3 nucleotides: TGCGCCAGCAGCTTGGGGGCGACCAATGAGCAGTTCTTC. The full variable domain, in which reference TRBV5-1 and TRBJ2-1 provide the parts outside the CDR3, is KAGVTQTPRYLIKTRGQQVTLSCSPISGHRSVSWYQQTPGQGLQFLFEYFSETQRNKGNFPGRFSGRQFSNSRSEMNVSTLELGDSALYLCASSLGATNEQFFGPGTRLTVL.

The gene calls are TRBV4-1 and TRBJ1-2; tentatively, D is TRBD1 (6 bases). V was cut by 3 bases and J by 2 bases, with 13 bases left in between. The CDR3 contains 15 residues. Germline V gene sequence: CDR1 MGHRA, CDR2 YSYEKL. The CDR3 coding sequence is TGCGCCAGCAGCCAGGGTACAGGGAAAAACTATGGCTACACCTTC. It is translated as CASSQGTGKNYGYTF.

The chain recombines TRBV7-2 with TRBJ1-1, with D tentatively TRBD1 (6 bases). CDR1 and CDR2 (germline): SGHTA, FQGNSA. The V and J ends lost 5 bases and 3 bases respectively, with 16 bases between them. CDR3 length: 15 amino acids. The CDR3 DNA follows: TGTGCCAGCAGCCCAAGGGGGGGATGGGACACTGAAGCTTTCTTT. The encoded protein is CASSPRGGWDTEAFF.

DNA of the CDR3: TGTGCCAGCAGCACCCCGACAAAGGCTAATGAAAAACTGTTTTTT. Protein product: CASSTPTKANEKLFF. The V gene is TRBV6-5, the J gene TRBJ1-4, with D hard to call. The CDR3 is 15 residues long. The ends were cut back, 6 bases at V and 3 bases at J, with 14 bases in the middle. Germline V CDR1 and CDR2: MNHEY, SVGAGI.

The DNA of the CDR3 is TGTGCCAGCTCACCGGGGACCGGGACTAGCACAGATACGCAGTATTTT. Protein sequence: CASSPGTGTSTDTQYF. The V and J genes are TRBV18 and TRBJ2-3, with a tentative D call TRBD2 (6 bases). The V end lost 3 bases, the J end lost 0 bases, and 13 bases lay between the germline ends. The germline V gene has CDR1 KGHSH and CDR2 LQKENI. This CDR3 comprises 16 residues.